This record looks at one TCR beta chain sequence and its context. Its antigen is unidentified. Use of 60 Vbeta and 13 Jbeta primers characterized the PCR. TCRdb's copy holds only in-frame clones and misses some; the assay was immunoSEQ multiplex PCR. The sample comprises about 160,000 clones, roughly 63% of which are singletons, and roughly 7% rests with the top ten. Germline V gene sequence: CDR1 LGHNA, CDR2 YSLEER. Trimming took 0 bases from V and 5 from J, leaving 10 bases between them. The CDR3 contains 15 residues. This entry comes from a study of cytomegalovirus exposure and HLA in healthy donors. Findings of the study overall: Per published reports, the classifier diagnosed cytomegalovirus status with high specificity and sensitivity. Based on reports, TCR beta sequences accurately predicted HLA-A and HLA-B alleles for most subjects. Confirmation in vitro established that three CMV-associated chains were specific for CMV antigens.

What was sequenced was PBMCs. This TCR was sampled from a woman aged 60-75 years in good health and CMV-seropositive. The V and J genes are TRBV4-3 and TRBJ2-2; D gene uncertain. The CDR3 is CASSQEGRLTGELFF. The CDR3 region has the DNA TGCGCCAGCAGCCAAGAAGGTCGACTTACCGGGGAGCTGTTTTTT.